The 21 T cell receptor beta chains reported below all come from one sample, sequenced in a study of blood T cell repertoires in COVID-19. Generated by immunoSEQ multiplex PCR, the TCRdb table keeps only in-frame clones and is missing some. This sample has a few hundred thousand clones, with roughly 85% found just once. Sequenced sample: peripheral blood. These TCRs come from a woman aged 18-29 years with acute or convalescent COVID-19.

The chain is built from TRBV30 and TRBJ1-3, with D possibly matching TRBD1 (5 bases). CDR1 and CDR2 from the germline V gene are GTSNPN and SVGIG (reference sequence). The ends were cut back, 3 bases at V and 3 bases at J, with 15 bases in the middle. CDR3 length: 15 residues. The DNA of the CDR3 is TGTGCCTGGAGCTCCGGGCAGGGTGATGGAAACACCATATATTTT. Translated, it gives CAWSSGQGDGNTIYF.

This sequence joins TRBV29-1 and TRBJ1-2, with D perhaps matching TRBD1 (6 bases). Trimming stripped 2 bases from V and 2 bases from J, with 9 bases between. The CDR3 loop spans 13 amino acids. CDR1 is SQVTM and CDR2 is ANQGSEA in the germline V gene. The CDR3 is CSVEPGANYGYTF. CDR3 bases: TGCAGCGTTGAACCAGGGGCCAACTATGGCTACACCTTC.

As to this clone: Other DNA sequences within the sample encode an identical CDR3. This chain uses TRBV2 with TRBJ2-5; 9 positions agree with TRBD2. Trimming took 1 base from V and 5 from J; bases not matched to a gene: 5. The germline gives CDR1 SNHLY, CDR2 FYNNEI. The CDR3 runs to 15 residues. CDR3 nucleotide sequence: TGTGCCAGCAGTGAAGGCGGGGGGGCCCCCGAGACCCAGTACTTC. Encoded protein: CASSEGGGAPETQYF. Using reference TRBV2 and TRBJ2-5 for the parts outside the CDR3, the full variable domain is EPEVTQTPSHQVTQMGQEVILRCVPISNHLYFYWYRQILGQKVEFLVSFYNNEISEKSEIFDDQFSVERPDGSNFTLKIRSTKLEDSAMYFCASSEGGGAPETQYFGPGTRLLVL.

The J gene is TRBJ1-3, the V gene TRBV9; 7 bases are a match to TRBD1. J gave up 4 bases and V 2 bases, and 3 bases lay outside the gene matches. The CDR3 has 14 amino acids. Germline CDR1 and CDR2: SGDLS and YYNGEE. CDR3 sequence reads: CASSVGTEGNTIYF. The CDR3 nucleotides are TGTGCCAGCAGCGTCGGGACAGAAGGAAACACCATATATTTT. Based on the CDR3 plus reference TRBV9 and TRBJ1-3, the full variable domain is DSGVTQTPKHLITATGQRVTLRCSPRSGDLSVYWYQQSLDQGLQFLIQYYNGEERAKGNILERFSAQQFPDLHSELNLSSLELGDSALYFCASSVGTEGNTIYFGEGSWLTVV.

For the CDR3, the DNA is TGTGCCAGCAGCTTAGTACGGTGGGCAGGAACTGAAGCTTTCTTT. This encodes CASSLVRWAGTEAFF. The chain employs TRBV7-2 and TRBJ1-1; D gene uncertain. The germline gives CDR1 SGHTA, CDR2 FQGNSA. Trimming shortened V by 1 base and J by 5 bases, and 14 bases separated the two germline ends. The CDR3 runs 15 residues.

CDR3 loop: CASSGGRINNEQFF. CDR3 in DNA: TGTGCCAGCAGTGGCGGGAGGATAAACAATGAGCAGTTCTTC. The chain joins TRBV7-3 to TRBJ2-1; 8 bases are a match to TRBD2. This CDR3 has 14 amino acids. Germline CDR1 reads SGHTA; CDR2 reads FQGTGA. Germline trimming cut 6 bases from V and 5 bases from J; bases unmatched to any gene: 6.

The chain links TRBV21-1 to TRBJ1-6; no check of the table's D call, TRBD1, against the DNA was made. TRBV21-1 is recorded as a pseudogene. The CDR3 is 19 residues long. The DNA for the CDR3 is TGTGCCAGCAGCAAAGGAAGCACAGGGGGCGGCTCCTATAATTCACCCCTCCACTTT. Encoded protein: CASSKGSTGGGSYNSPLHF.

V and J are TRBV5-1 and TRBJ2-3; 8 bases match TRBD2. The germline V gene encodes CDR1 SGHRS and CDR2 YFSETQ. After removal of 2 bases from V and 2 bases from J, the junction contained 4 bases not matched to a gene. The CDR3 length is 15 residues. CDR3 residues: CASSFFGGATDTQYF. As DNA, the CDR3 is TGCGCCAGCAGCTTTTTCGGGGGGGCCACAGATACGCAGTATTTT.

J is TRBJ2-3 and V is TRBV2, with 10 bases aligning to TRBD2. From germline, CDR1 is SNHLY and CDR2 FYNNEI. Trimming took 11 bases from V and 1 from J; bases not matched to a gene: 6. The CDR3 covers 14 residues. The CDR3 loop reads CAGRTSGGTDTQYF. The CDR3, as DNA: TGTGCCGGAAGGACTAGCGGAGGCACAGATACGCAGTATTTT.

This clone has more than one count but fewer than ten. This chain links TRBV25-1 with TRBJ1-1; 10 nucleotides align to TRBD1. The CDR3 length is 13 residues. Germline V gene sequence: CDR1 MGHDK, CDR2 SYGVNS. V dropped 3 bases and J dropped 11; count of bases not matched to a gene: 6. CDR3 protein: CASSDPDRGPAFF. DNA for the CDR3: TGTGCCAGCAGTGATCCCGACAGGGGGCCTGCTTTCTTT.

The rearrangement joins TRBV15 to TRBJ1-2; TRBD1 agrees at 10 bases. The CDR3 is 18 amino acids. Unmatched junction bases numbered 7, after V lost 0 bases and J lost 0 bases. Germline CDR1 is LNHNV and CDR2 is YYDKDF (reference sequence). CDR3 loop: CATSRDGWGQGTNYGYTF. CDR3 bases: TGTGCCACCAGCAGAGATGGGTGGGGACAGGGGACTAACTATGGCTACACCTTC.

The chain carries TRBV27 and TRBJ2-7; 7 bases align to TRBD2. The CDR3 has 16 amino acids. CDR1 MNHEY and CDR2 SMNVEV come from the germline V gene (reference sequence). Trimming removed 0 bases from V and 0 bases from J; junction bases left unmatched: 5. DNA of the CDR3: TGTGCCAGCAGTTTATCCCCCGAGCGGGACTCCTACGAGCAGTACTTC. Amino acids: CASSLSPERDSYEQYF.

The chain is built from TRBV5-1 and TRBJ1-2; 10 bases map to TRBD1. Germline V lookup: CDR1 SGHRS, CDR2 YFSETQ. The CDR3 length is 14 residues. Trimming at V came to 4 bases and at J to 8 bases, leaving 8 bases not matched to a gene. CDR3 in amino acids: CASSPGTGEGGYTF. The CDR3 DNA sequence: TGCGCCAGCAGCCCCGGGACAGGGGAAGGAGGCTACACCTTC. The full variable domain, its missing parts supplied by reference TRBV5-1 and TRBJ1-2, is KAGVTQTPRYLIKTRGQQVTLSCSPISGHRSVSWYQQTPGQGLQFLFEYFSETQRNKGNFPGRFSGRQFSNSRSEMNVSTLELGDSALYLCASSPGTGEGGYTFGSGTRLTVV.

This clone was counted once. The rearrangement uses TRBV6-5 and TRBJ1-2, with TRBD1 matching over 7 bases. Germline loops: CDR1 MNHEY, CDR2 SVGAGI. With V trimmed by 5 bases and J by 4 bases, 4 bases remained unmatched. The CDR3 totals 13 residues. This CDR3 reads CASSRDSLYGYTF. CDR3 DNA: TGTGCCAGCAGTCGGGACAGCCTCTATGGCTACACCTTC.

The genes are TRBV6-1 and TRBJ2-1; TRBD2 matches 7 bases. Trimming took 4 bases from V and 3 from J; bases not matched to a gene: 9. In germline, CDR1 is MNHNS, CDR2 SASEGT. CDR3 length equals 16 residues. Written as DNA, the CDR3 is TGTGCCAGCAGTGCAAGGGCGATAGCGGGCTACAATGAGCAGTTCTTC. Protein product: CASSARAIAGYNEQFF.

This clone came up once. The rearrangement uses TRBV28 and TRBJ1-1; D ambiguous. V lost 1 base, J lost 3 bases, and 12 bases lay in between. The germline V gene has CDR1 MDHEN and CDR2 SYDVKM. The CDR3 is 15 residues long. The CDR3 here is CASSLLPGVDTEAFF. CDR3 coding DNA: TGTGCCAGCAGTTTATTGCCAGGCGTAGACACTGAAGCTTTCTTT.

This clone showed up just once. V and J are TRBV19 and TRBJ1-5; D remains ambiguous. Trimming pared 7 bases from V and 2 bases from J, leaving 6 bases between. Germline CDR1 is LNHDA and CDR2 is SQIVND (reference sequence). CDR3 length equals 12 residues. CDR3 amino acids: CASNSGNQPQHF. The CDR3 DNA reads TGTGCCAGTAATTCGGGCAATCAGCCCCAGCATTTT.

This clone has a handful of counts. V usage is TRBV2 and J usage is TRBJ1-2; the match to TRBD1 covers 9 bases. After removal of 9 bases from V and 8 bases from J, the junction contained 7 bases not matched to a gene. This CDR3 comprises 12 residues. The V gene's germline CDR1 is SNHLY and CDR2 FYNNEI. The CDR3: CARDGQGNGYTF. In DNA form, the CDR3 reads TGTGCCAGGGATGGACAGGGGAACGGCTACACCTTC.

This clone showed up just once. This sequence joins TRBV7-2 and TRBJ2-3, with a weak D call TRBD2 (6 bases). This CDR3 has 16 amino acids. V lost 1 base, J lost 0 bases, and 11 bases lay in between. Germline V lookup: CDR1 SGHTA, CDR2 FQGNSA. Written as DNA, the CDR3 is TGTGCCAGCAGCTTAGGGCCCGGGAGAAGCACAGATACGCAGTATTTT. Translating gives CASSLGPGRSTDTQYF.

This sequence joins TRBV28 and TRBJ2-3, with D unresolved. V gave up 2 bases and J gave up 6 bases, with 18 bases separating them. CDR1 is MDHEN and CDR2 is SYDVKM in the germline V gene. The CDR3 is 16 residues long. The chain's CDR3 is CASSLSDTGSMDTQYF. The CDR3, as DNA: TGTGCCAGCAGTTTAAGCGATACCGGATCTATGGATACGCAGTATTTT.

The chain links TRBV27 to TRBJ2-1; TRBD2 aligns across 9 bases. J gave up 7 bases and V 0 bases, and 10 bases lay outside the gene matches. The CDR3 is made up of 17 amino acids. Germline CDR1 MNHEY, CDR2 SMNVEV (reference sequence). The CDR3: CASSLSTLAGIGNEQFF. CDR3 nucleotides: TGTGCCAGCAGTTTATCGACCCTAGCGGGAATAGGAAATGAGCAGTTCTTC.